This TCR beta chain is drawn from a study of T-cell reconstitution after alpha-beta-depleted transplantation in children. Trimming removed 6 bases at V and 1 base at J, with 9 bases between. This CDR3 has 12 residues. The germline gives CDR1 DFQATT, CDR2 SNEGSKA (reference sequence). During its preparation, the TCRbeta library received unique molecular identifiers. TCRdb ran MiXCR on the PCR reads and lists one entry per CDR3 protein. Of 150,000 to 200,000 distinct CDR3 sequences listed, less than 8% are singletons. This clonotype was seen repeatedly, ten times or more. The sequences come from PBMCs from the stem cell graft donor, collected from the stem cell graft. The receptor was derived from a human donor who donated a stem cell graft to a child with Wiskott-Aldrich syndrome. This sequence joins TRBV20-1 and TRBJ1-2; the D gene is possibly TRBD1 (5 bases). In DNA, the CDR3 is TGCAGTGCCATGGGGGATAACTATGGCTACACCTTC. It translates to CSAMGDNYGYTF.